The 11 T cell receptor beta chains reported below all come from one sample, sequenced in a study of shared clonotypes between healthy human individuals. Measured with immunoSEQ multiplex PCR; TCRdb has only the in-frame clones, and not every one. Of 650,000 to 750,000 clones detected, less than 80% appear once; the ten largest clones hold 1.8%. Sample: memory CD4+ T cells sorted from blood. The subset here: CD45RA-negative fraction. The source of these receptors is a woman under 40 in good health.

The sample holds a few counts of this clone. The chain uses TRBV2 and TRBJ1-5; tentatively, D is TRBD1 (6 bases). This CDR3 comprises 13 residues. Germline V gene data show CDR1 as SNHLY and CDR2 as FYNNEI. Trimming took 6 bases from V and 7 from J, leaving 13 bases between them. CDR3 residues: CASSRQVEQPQHF. CDR3 bases: TGTGCCAGCAGCAGACAGGTGGAGCAGCCCCAGCATTTT.

Remarks on this clone: A much larger clonotype is one base distant, so this may be a read error. This sample also contains other DNA sequences that code for the same CDR3. This rearrangement joins TRBV5-1 to TRBJ2-1, with D maybe TRBD1 (5 bases). The CDR3 has 15 residues. Germline lookup yields CDR1 SGHRS and CDR2 YFSETQ. Trimming removed 0 bases at V and 1 base at J, with 8 bases between. The CDR3 DNA reads as TGCGCCAGCAGCTTGGATTCAGGGTCCTACAATGAGCAGTTCTTC. Encoded protein: CASSLDSGSYNEQFF.

A few counts support this clone. The chain carries TRBV6-1 and TRBJ2-2; the D gene is possibly TRBD1 (6 bases). Germline values: CDR1 MNHNS, CDR2 SASEGT. This CDR3 is built from 14 residues. V lost 7 bases to trimming and J lost 0 bases, with 9 bases between them. CDR3 loop: CASKGTTNTGELFF. CDR3 DNA: TGTGCCAGCAAAGGGACAACGAACACCGGGGAGCTGTTTTTT.

The chain combines TRBV11-2 with TRBJ2-1, with 7 nucleotides matching TRBD1. The J segment lost 3 bases and the V segment lost 5 bases, leaving 10 bases of the junction unmatched. There are 16 residues in the CDR3. The germline V gene has CDR1 SGHAT and CDR2 FQNNGV. The CDR3: CASSALRQGSYNEQFF. CDR3 coding DNA: TGTGCCAGCAGCGCTCTTCGACAGGGAAGCTACAATGAGCAGTTCTTC.

The J gene is TRBJ2-5, the V gene TRBV2; 8 positions match TRBD1. The germline CDR1 and CDR2 sequences are SNHLY and FYNNEI. The CDR3 spans 14 residues. The junction had 10 bases not matched to a gene; V was cut back by 6 bases and J by 7 bases. The CDR3 DNA reads TGTGCCAGCAGCCTGGACAGGGCTGGAGGGACCCAGTACTTC. It specifies CASSLDRAGGTQYF. Variable domain in full (rest from reference TRBV2 and TRBJ2-5): EPEVTQTPSHQVTQMGQEVILRCVPISNHLYFYWYRQILGQKVEFLVSFYNNEISEKSEIFDDQFSVERPDGSNFTLKIRSTKLEDSAMYFCASSLDRAGGTQYFGPGTRLLVL.

This chain links TRBV5-4 with TRBJ1-1; no clear D. The CDR3 is 15 amino acids. Germline CDR1 and CDR2: SGHNT and YYREEE (reference sequence). Trimming pared 2 bases from V and 5 bases from J, leaving 16 bases between. CDR3 sequence (DNA): TGTGCCAGCAGCTTTGATCTGACACGGACGACTGAAGCTTTCTTT. Translated: CASSFDLTRTTEAFF.

The CDR3 DNA reads TGTGCCAGCAGCTTGGGGCCAGGGGACATGAACACTGAAGCTTTCTTT. Its protein is CASSLGPGDMNTEAFF. This sequence joins TRBV5-4 and TRBJ1-1; D is perhaps TRBD1 (6 bases). This CDR3 is 16 amino acids long. Trimming shortened V by 0 bases and J by 0 bases, and 12 bases separated the two germline ends. Germline V gene data show CDR1 as SGHNT and CDR2 as YYREEE (reference sequence).

The chain couples TRBV15 to TRBJ2-5; TRBD2 matches at 8 bases. Germline V gene lookup returns CDR1 LNHNV and CDR2 YYDKDF (reference sequence). The J segment lost 1 base and the V segment lost 5 bases, leaving 3 bases of the junction unmatched. The CDR3 length is 14 residues. The CDR3 spells CATSPGGTQETQYF. In DNA form, the CDR3 reads TGTGCCACCAGCCCGGGAGGGACCCAAGAGACCCAGTACTTC.

This clone was detected only a few times. Other DNA sequences within the sample encode an identical CDR3. This chain connects TRBV30 to TRBJ2-7; D might be TRBD2 (5 bases). This CDR3 has 12 residues. Germline V gene data show CDR1 as GTSNPN and CDR2 as SVGIG (reference sequence). V was clipped by 0 bases and J by 4 bases, with 7 bases between them. The CDR3 DNA reads as TGTGCCTGGAGTGTAGGAGGTTACGAGCAGTACTTC. It encodes CAWSVGGYEQYF.

The chain uses TRBV20-1 and TRBJ2-7; D gene ambiguous. The germline V and J ends were trimmed by 4 bases and 6 bases, with 10 bases remaining between them. Looked up from germline, CDR1 is DFQATT and CDR2 is SNEGSKA (reference sequence). The CDR3 covers 11 residues. CDR3 sequence reads: CSANTLGEQYF. DNA for the CDR3: TGCAGTGCTAATACTCTCGGCGAGCAGTACTTC.

This clone was detected a few times. This chain joins TRBV5-1 and TRBJ2-3; 9 positions match TRBD1. CDR1 is SGHRS, CDR2 YFSETQ, per germline. The junction had 7 bases not matched to a gene; V was cut back by 0 bases and J by 8 bases. The CDR3 covers 15 residues. CDR3 residues: CASSLGDRDWGTQYF. The CDR3, as DNA: TGCGCCAGCAGCTTGGGGGACAGGGATTGGGGTACGCAGTATTTT.